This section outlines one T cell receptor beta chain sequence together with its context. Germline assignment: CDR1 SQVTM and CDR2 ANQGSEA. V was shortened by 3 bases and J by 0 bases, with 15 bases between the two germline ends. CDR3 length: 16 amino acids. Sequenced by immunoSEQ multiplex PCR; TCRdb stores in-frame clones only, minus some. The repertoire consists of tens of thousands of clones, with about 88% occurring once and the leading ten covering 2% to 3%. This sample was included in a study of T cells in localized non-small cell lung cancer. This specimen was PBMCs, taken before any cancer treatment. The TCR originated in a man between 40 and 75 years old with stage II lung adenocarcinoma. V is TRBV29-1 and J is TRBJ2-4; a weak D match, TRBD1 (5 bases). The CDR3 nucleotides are TGCAGCGTTGACCCGACAGCCCGTAGAGCCAAAAACATTCAGTACTTC. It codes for CSVDPTARRAKNIQYF.